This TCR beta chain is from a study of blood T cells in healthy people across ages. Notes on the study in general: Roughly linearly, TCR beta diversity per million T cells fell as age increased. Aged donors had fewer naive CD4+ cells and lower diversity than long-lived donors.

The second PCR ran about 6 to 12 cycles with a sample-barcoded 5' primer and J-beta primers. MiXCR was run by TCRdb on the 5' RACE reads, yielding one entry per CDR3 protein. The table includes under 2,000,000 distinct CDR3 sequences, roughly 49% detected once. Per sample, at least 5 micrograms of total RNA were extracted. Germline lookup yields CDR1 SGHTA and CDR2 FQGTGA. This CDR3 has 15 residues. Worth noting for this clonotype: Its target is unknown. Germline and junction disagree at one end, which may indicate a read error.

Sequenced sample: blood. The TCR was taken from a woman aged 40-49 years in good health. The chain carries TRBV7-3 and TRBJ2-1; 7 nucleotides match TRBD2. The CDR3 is CASSLTSRIYNEQFF. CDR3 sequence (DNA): TGCGCCAGCAGCCTGACTAGCCGGATATACAATGAGCAGTTCTTC.